This T cell receptor (beta chain) was captured in a study of blood T cells in healthy people across ages. Caucasian individuals from Russia who were healthy and aged about 6 to 95 acted as donors. Germline V CDR1 and CDR2: ENHRY, SYGVKD. Trimming took 8 bases from V and 6 from J; bases not matched to a gene: 9. The CDR3 runs 15 residues. For the second PCR, which ran for about 6 to 11 cycles, a sample-barcoded 5' primer and a J-beta primer mix were used. From the 5' RACE reads, TCRdb called clonotypes with MiXCR, one entry per CDR3 protein. The data show around 1.5 million distinct CDR3 sequences, 45% to 70% seen once.

The sequenced sample consisted of blood. This clonotype originated in a man between 18 and 29 years old in good health. This rearrangement joins TRBV10-3 to TRBJ2-5, with TRBD2 matching 13 bases. DNA for the CDR3: TGTGCCATCTCAGGTGGGACTAGCGGGATAAAGACCCAGTACTTC. It specifies CAISGGTSGIKTQYF.